This TCR beta chain was found in a study of shared clonotypes between healthy human individuals. General observations from the study: A reduction in generation probabilities was seen for non-shared clonotypes relative to those shared by all four donors.

Using immunoSEQ multiplex PCR, the repertoire was profiled, and TCRdb retains in-frame clones only, with some absent. The sample carries about 2.1 million clones, about 94% recorded once. The naive CD8 population came from CD45RO-negative cells selected for CCR7, without terminally differentiated effector memory CD45RA+ cells. Germline values: CDR1 MNHEY, CDR2 SMNVEV (reference sequence). This CDR3 region has 15 residues. The V end lost 5 bases, the J end lost 3 bases, and 13 bases lay between the germline ends. A note on this clone: Antigen unknown.

The sequencing input was naive CD8+ T cells from PBMCs. The rearrangement uses TRBV27 and TRBJ2-2, with no clear D. The sequence derives from a man aged 18 to 29 in good health. Some clones in this sample may be carry-over from other donors' samples. DNA of the CDR3: TGTGCCAGCAGTCCCCGACTGGGTCACACCGGGGAGCTGTTTTTT. It yields the protein CASSPRLGHTGELFF.